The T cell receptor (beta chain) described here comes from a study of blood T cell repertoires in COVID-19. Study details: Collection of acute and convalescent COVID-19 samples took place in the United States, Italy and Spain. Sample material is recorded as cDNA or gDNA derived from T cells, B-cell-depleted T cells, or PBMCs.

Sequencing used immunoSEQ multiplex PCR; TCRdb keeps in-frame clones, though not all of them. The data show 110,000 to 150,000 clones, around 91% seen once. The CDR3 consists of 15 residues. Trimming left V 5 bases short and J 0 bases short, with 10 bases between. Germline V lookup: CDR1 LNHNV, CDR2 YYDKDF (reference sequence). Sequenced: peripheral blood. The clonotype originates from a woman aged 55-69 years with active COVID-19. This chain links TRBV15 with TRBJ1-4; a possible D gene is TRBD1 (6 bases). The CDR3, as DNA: TGTGCCACCAGCCGACGACAGGCAACTAATGAAAAACTGTTTTTT. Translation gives CATSRRQATNEKLFF.